The text below deals with one T cell receptor (beta chain). This clonotype turned up a few times. No antigen is known for it. No base-level quality is on record; no much larger clone is a single base apart. The sample's treatment or condition label, in plain terms: live attenuated yellow fever vaccine strain. A standard Ficoll-Paque protocol was used to isolate PBMCs from peripheral blood. Dynabeads CD4 and CD8 positive selection kits were used to isolate CD4 and CD8 T-cell fractions. TriZol was used to extract RNA from bulk PBMCs, from CD4 and CD8 fractions, and from dextramer-positive and dextramer-negative fractions. These data are taken from a study of T cells after yellow fever vaccination (dated by TCRdb to 2018 to 2020). Background on the whole study: Libraries from fractions with low cell numbers were prepared with the SMART-Seq v4 Ultra Low Input RNA kit. Two healthy male donors made up the cohort, one aged 18 to 29 years and the other aged 30 to 40 years. To follow T-cell clones before and after both primary and booster YFV17D yellow fever vaccination, bulk TCR alpha and beta repertoires underwent longitudinal sequencing. Blood was collected at multiple timepoints before and after primary and secondary immunization, and bulk PBMC replicates and cell subsets were isolated.

Broader findings and caveats from the paper: After the booster, most of the clones that had expanded following primary vaccination were detected again (96% of CD4 and 88% of CD8), which suggests that memory was broadly maintained. Because the study included only two donors, the extent to which the findings can be generalized is limited. A small fraction of clonotypes showed up in both the CD4 and CD8 compartments, probably as a result of convergent recombination. Compared with the primary T-cell response, the secondary T-cell response was faster but weaker, reaching its peak on day 5 rather than on day 15. Computational filtering was required because FACS-sorted repertoires could contain abundant contaminating clonotypes from the bulk population.

The sequencing machine was an Illumina NovaSeq 6000. TCR cDNA was synthesized by 5'RACE template switching, through which a universal primer site and unique molecular identifiers were introduced. Priming of cDNA synthesis was performed from both the TCR alpha and TCR beta constant segments. Two PCR steps were used to amplify libraries, with sample barcodes and sequencing adapters being added in the second step. Libraries were sequenced on Illumina HiSeq 2500 (2x100 bp) or NovaSeq (2x150 bp). In the authors' own workflow: Demultiplexing of reads and collapsing into UMI consensus sequences were performed with MIGEC, and V(D)J alignment was carried out with MiXCR. Vaccine-responding clonotypes were defined with edgeR using replicate PBMC samples, requiring FDR below 0.01 and a log2 fold change above 5 up to day 15. Bulk clonotypes were assigned CD4 or CD8 identity according to which sequenced CD4 or CD8 repertoire held them at higher abundance. In-frame beta chains were kept once TCRdb had trimmed the public reads at Q25 with fastp and called clones with MiXCR. Under each unique CDR3 protein, matching rows form one entry showing the most common genes and DNA. V and J calls and clone size were set by TCRdb, not the authors. The sample includes about 170,000 distinct CDR3 sequences, with around 10% observed a single time. The ten largest clones take up approximately 34% of the sample.

From the cysteine up to the phenylalanine, the CDR3 has a length of 15 residues. Only the CDR3 portion is preserved as DNA: 45 bases, with reading frame beginning at the first base. The V end gives up 4 bases and the J end 4 bases, leaving 7 bases in the junction not matched to a gene. Based on the germline V gene, the CDR1 and CDR2 sequences are SGHRS and YFSETQ. The sequence was obtained from a man aged 18 to 29 who received the YFV17D yellow fever vaccine. Material: CD8+ T cells sorted from PBMCs, obtained 15 days after the yellow fever booster vaccination. The sequence is built from TRBV5-1 and TRBJ2-7; 11 bases in between match TRBD1. The CDR3 here reads CASSPPGQGVYEQYF. The DNA sequence reads TGCGCCAGCAGCCCACCGGGACAGGGGGTTTACGAGCAGTACTTC.